What follows are 2 T cell receptor beta chains derived from one specimen sequenced in a study of shared clonotypes between healthy human individuals. Profiled with immunoSEQ multiplex PCR; TCRdb holds only in-frame clones, not every one. The sample lists about 2.1 million clones, over 85% occurring once. CD45RO-negative CD8 cells positively selected for CCR7 made up the naive population, which excluded terminally differentiated effector memory CD45RA+ cells. Sample: naive CD8+ T cells from PBMCs. These receptors all come from a man younger than 35 in good health. Some clones in this sample may be carry-over from other donors' samples.

This chain joins TRBV7-7 and TRBJ2-2; perhaps TRBD2 as D (7 bases). Between the trimmed V and J ends, which lost 1 base and 1 base, there was a span of 13 bases. The CDR3 sequence is 17 residues long. Germline CDR1 and CDR2: SSHAT and FNYEAQ (reference sequence). The CDR3 DNA reads as TGTGCCAGCAGCTTAGGTCGGGGGGCCTTGAACACCGGGGAGCTGTTTTTT. Its protein product is CASSLGRGALNTGELFF. The variable domain in full, with the rest retrieved from reference TRBV7-7 and TRBJ2-2, is GAGVSQSPRYKVTKRGQDVTLRCDPISSHATLYWYQQALGQGPEFLTYFNYEAQPDKSGLPSDRFSAERPEGSISTLTIQRTEQRDSAMYRCASSLGRGALNTGELFFGEGSRLTVL.

This clone was observed a single time. The chain carries TRBV28 and TRBJ2-7, with 8 bases aligning to TRBD2. In germline, CDR1 is MDHEN, CDR2 SYDVKM. This CDR3 has 13 amino acids. Trimming cost V 10 bases and J 2 bases; bases outside gene matches: 7. The CDR3 loop reads CATVAGRAYEQYF. The CDR3 DNA follows: TGTGCCACCGTAGCGGGACGCGCCTACGAGCAGTACTTC.